One and the same sample provided the 12 T cell receptor beta chains below, sequenced in a study of shared clonotypes between healthy human individuals. Clones were sequenced by immunoSEQ multiplex PCR, and TCRdb holds only the in-frame ones, with some missing. The sample contains over 300,000 clones, around 86% of which appear only once. Sample: memory CD8+ T cells sorted from blood. The sample's subset: CD45RO+ cells pooled with CCR7-negative TemRA cells. The receptors derive from a young man in good health.

The chain employs TRBV7-8 and TRBJ2-7, with D perhaps matching TRBD2 (6 bases). Germline V gives CDR1 SGHVS, CDR2 FQNEAQ. CDR3 length: 15 amino acids. The germline V and J ends were trimmed by 1 base and 4 bases, with 14 bases remaining between them. This CDR3 is CASSLGWPREYEQYF. CDR3 coding DNA: TGTGCCAGCAGCTTAGGATGGCCCCGGGAGTACGAGCAGTACTTC.

Comment on this clone: A read error may account for a junction end that differs from germline. Other DNA variants within this sample encode the same CDR3. The chain is built from TRBV13 and TRBJ1-6, with unresolved D. CDR1 PRHDT and CDR2 FYEKMQ come from the germline V gene (reference sequence). The CDR3 is 17 amino acids. The CDR3 here is CASSLGLPSSYNSPLHF. CDR3 DNA: TGTGCCAGCAGCCTAGGACTGCCGAGCTCCTATAATTCACCCCTCCACTTT.

This CDR3 is CASSYGEGPTEAFF. Here the CDR3 DNA reads TGTGCCAGCAGCTATGGGGAGGGACCCACTGAAGCTTTCTTT. The chain links TRBV4-2 to TRBJ1-1; D might be TRBD1 (5 bases). V lost 5 bases to trimming and J lost 4 bases, with 14 bases between them. The germline V gene encodes CDR1 LGHNA and CDR2 YNFKEQ. This CDR3 comprises 14 residues.

The chain is built from TRBV4-1 and TRBJ1-2, with D possibly matching TRBD1 (5 bases). CDR1 and CDR2 from the germline V gene are MGHRA and YSYEKL. Trimming left V 5 bases short and J 4 bases short, with 11 bases between. This CDR3 comprises 13 residues. CDR3 amino acids: CASSFRVGYGYTF. The CDR3 DNA is TGCGCCAGCAGCTTCAGGGTAGGCTATGGCTACACCTTC.

This rearrangement joins TRBV6-5 to TRBJ2-7; tentatively, D is TRBD2 (5 bases). The CDR3 has 15 amino acids. Trimming took 0 bases from V and 5 from J, leaving 14 bases between them. The V gene's germline CDR1 is MNHEY and CDR2 SVGAGI. This CDR3 reads CASSYSEGIHHEQYF. The CDR3 DNA follows: TGTGCCAGCAGTTACTCAGAGGGCATACACCACGAGCAGTACTTC.

The chain joins TRBV6-1 to TRBJ2-7; 13 bases are shared with TRBD2. The CDR3 length is 17 residues. Losses at the gene ends were 4 bases for V and 3 bases for J; bases not matched to a gene: 9. Germline-derived CDR1 and CDR2 are MNHNS and SASEGT. The CDR3 DNA reads as TGTGCCAGCAGTGTACCACTAGCGGGAGGGCCAGACTACGAGCAGTACTTC. It translates to CASSVPLAGGPDYEQYF.

This chain's CDR3 is CASSPPGDHHGYTF. The CDR3 region has the DNA TGCGCCAGCAGCCCGCCCGGAGACCATCATGGCTACACCTTC. This rearrangement joins TRBV4-3 to TRBJ1-2; D call uncertain. This CDR3 has 14 amino acids. Germline CDR1 reads LGHNA; CDR2 reads YSLEER. V lost 4 bases, J lost 6 bases, and 15 bases lay in between.

The sample holds one count of this clone. The gene calls are TRBV14 and TRBJ2-7; possible D gene TRBD2, 5 bases. The CDR3 totals 14 residues. From germline, CDR1 is SGHDN and CDR2 FVKESK. V dropped 0 bases and J dropped 3 bases, with 9 bases sitting between them. The chain's CDR3 is CASSQEGGVYEQYF. CDR3 bases: TGTGCCAGCAGCCAAGAAGGAGGAGTCTACGAGCAGTACTTC.

The V and J genes are TRBV19 and TRBJ2-7; a possible D gene is TRBD2 (6 bases). The CDR3 loop spans 14 amino acids. V dropped 5 bases and J dropped 1 base, with 12 bases sitting between them. Germline V gives CDR1 LNHDA, CDR2 SQIVND (reference sequence). CDR3 residues: CASSPWAGSYEQYF. CDR3 DNA: TGTGCCAGTAGTCCGTGGGCGGGATCCTACGAGCAGTACTTC.

J is TRBJ1-6 and V is TRBV4-3, with unresolved D. The CDR3 is made up of 15 amino acids. Germline CDR1 is LGHNA and CDR2 is YSLEER. Trimming stripped 4 bases from V and 8 bases from J, with 15 bases between. The CDR3 sequence is CASSPFDREYSPLHF. CDR3 DNA sequence: TGCGCCAGCAGCCCTTTTGACCGAGAATATTCACCCCTCCACTTT.

J is TRBJ1-6 and V is TRBV7-9, with D hard to call. The CDR3 totals 14 residues. Germline lookup yields CDR1 SEHNR and CDR2 FQNEAQ (reference sequence). Between the trimmed V and J ends, which lost 10 bases and 0 bases, there was a span of 10 bases. In DNA form, the CDR3 reads TGTGCCATTCGGAGGGTCTCCTATAATTCACCCCTCCACTTT. Protein sequence: CAIRRVSYNSPLHF.

The rearrangement uses TRBV29-1 and TRBJ2-2; D unresolved. Germline CDR1 reads SQVTM; CDR2 reads ANQGSEA. This CDR3 spans 14 amino acids. Trimming left V 0 bases short and J 6 bases short, with 11 bases between. The DNA of the CDR3 is TGCAGCGTTGAAGATCTAGACATCCCCGGGGAGCTGTTTTTT. This codes for CSVEDLDIPGELFF.